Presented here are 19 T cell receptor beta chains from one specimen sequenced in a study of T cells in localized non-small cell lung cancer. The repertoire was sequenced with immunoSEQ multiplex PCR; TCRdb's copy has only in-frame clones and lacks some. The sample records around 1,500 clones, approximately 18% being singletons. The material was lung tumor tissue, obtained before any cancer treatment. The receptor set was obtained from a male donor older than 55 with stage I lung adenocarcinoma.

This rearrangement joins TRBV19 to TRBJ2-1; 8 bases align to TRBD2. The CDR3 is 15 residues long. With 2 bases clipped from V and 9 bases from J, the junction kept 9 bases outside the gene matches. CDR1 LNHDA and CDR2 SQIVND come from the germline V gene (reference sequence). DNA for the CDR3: TGTGCCAGTAGTATACGAGCGGGAGATGACGGTGAGCAGTTCTTC. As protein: CASSIRAGDDGEQFF.

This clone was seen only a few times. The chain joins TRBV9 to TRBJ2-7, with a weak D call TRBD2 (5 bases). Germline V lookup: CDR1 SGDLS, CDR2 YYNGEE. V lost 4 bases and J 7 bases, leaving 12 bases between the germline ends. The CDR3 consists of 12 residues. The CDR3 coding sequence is TGTGCCAGCAGCCTCGTAAGAGGGGAGCAGTACTTC. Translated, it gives CASSLVRGEQYF.

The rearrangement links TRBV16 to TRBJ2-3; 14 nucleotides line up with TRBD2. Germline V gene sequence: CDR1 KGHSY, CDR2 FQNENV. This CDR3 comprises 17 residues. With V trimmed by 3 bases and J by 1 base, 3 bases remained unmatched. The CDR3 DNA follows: TGTGCCAGCAGCCAGGGGACTAGCGGGAGACGCACAGATACGCAGTATTTT. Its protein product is CASSQGTSGRRTDTQYF.

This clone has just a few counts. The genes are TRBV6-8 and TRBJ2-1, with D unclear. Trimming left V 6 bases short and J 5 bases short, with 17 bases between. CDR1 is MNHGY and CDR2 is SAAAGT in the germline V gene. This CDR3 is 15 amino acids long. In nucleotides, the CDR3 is TGTGCCAGCAGCGTGAGCGCTACCTTTCACAATGAGCAGTTCTTC. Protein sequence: CASSVSATFHNEQFF.

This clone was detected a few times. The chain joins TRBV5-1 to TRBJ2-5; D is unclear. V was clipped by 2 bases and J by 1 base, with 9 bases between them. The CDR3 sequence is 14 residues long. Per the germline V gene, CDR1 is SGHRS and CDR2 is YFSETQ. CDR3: CASSFGVSQETQYF. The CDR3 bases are TGCGCCAGCAGCTTTGGAGTCAGCCAAGAGACCCAGTACTTC.

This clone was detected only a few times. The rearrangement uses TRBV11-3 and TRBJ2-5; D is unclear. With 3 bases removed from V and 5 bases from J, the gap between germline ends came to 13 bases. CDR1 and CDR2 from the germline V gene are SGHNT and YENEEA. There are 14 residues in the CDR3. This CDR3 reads CASSFRPAEETQYF. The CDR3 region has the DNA TGTGCCAGCAGCTTCCGGCCGGCCGAGGAGACCCAGTACTTC.

The CDR3 sequence: CASRPGLAGGSTGELFF. For the CDR3, the DNA is TGTGCCAGTAGGCCGGGACTAGCGGGAGGTAGCACCGGGGAGCTGTTTTTT. The chain joins TRBV19 to TRBJ2-2, with TRBD2 matching over 15 bases. The trim removed 6 bases at V and 4 bases at J, leaving 6 bases unmatched. This CDR3 has 17 residues. Germline assignment: CDR1 LNHDA and CDR2 SQIVND (reference sequence). Full variable domain (remainder filled in from reference TRBV19 and TRBJ2-2): DGGITQSPKYLFRKEGQNVTLSCEQNLNHDAMYWYRQDPGQGLRLIYYSQIVNDFQKGDIAEGYSVSREKKESFPLTVTSAQKNPTAFYLCASRPGLAGGSTGELFFGEGSRLTVL.

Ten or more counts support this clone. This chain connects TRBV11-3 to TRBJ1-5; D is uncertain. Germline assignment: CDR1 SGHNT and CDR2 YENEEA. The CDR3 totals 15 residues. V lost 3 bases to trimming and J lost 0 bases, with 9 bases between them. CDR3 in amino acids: CASSLDPYSNQPQHF. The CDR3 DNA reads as TGTGCCAGCAGCTTGGATCCTTATAGCAATCAGCCCCAGCATTTT.

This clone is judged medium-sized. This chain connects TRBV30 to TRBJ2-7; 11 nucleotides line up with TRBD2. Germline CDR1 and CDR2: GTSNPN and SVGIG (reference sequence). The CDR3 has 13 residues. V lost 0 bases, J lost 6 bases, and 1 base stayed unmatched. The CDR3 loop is CAWSVLAGVEQYF. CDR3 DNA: TGTGCCTGGAGTGTACTAGCGGGAGTCGAGCAGTACTTC.

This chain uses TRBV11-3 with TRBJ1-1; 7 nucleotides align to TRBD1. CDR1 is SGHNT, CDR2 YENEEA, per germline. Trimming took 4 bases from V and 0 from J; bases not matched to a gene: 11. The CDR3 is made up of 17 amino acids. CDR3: CASSWGGQVLMNTEAFF. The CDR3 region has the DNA TGTGCCAGCAGCTGGGGCGGACAGGTCCTCATGAACACTGAAGCTTTCTTT. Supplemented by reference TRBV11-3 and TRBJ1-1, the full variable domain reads EAGVVQSPRYKIIEKKQPVAFWCNPISGHNTLYWYLQNLGQGPELLIRYENEEAVDDSQLPKDRFSAERLKGVDSTLKIQPAELGDSAVYLCASSWGGQVLMNTEAFFGQGTRLTVV.

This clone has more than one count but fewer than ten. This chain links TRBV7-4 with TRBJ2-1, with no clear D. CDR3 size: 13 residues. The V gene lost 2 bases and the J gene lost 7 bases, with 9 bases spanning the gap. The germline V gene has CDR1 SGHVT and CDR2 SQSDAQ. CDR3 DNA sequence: TGTGCCAGCAGCTTACCACCTCGAAATGAGCAGTTCTTC. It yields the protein CASSLPPRNEQFF. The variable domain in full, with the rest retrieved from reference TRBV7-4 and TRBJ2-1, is GAGVSQSPRYKVAKRGRDVALRCDSISGHVTLYWYRQTLGQGSEVLTYSQSDAQRDKSGRPSGRFSAERPERSVSTLKIQRTEQGDSAVYLCASSLPPRNEQFFGPGTRLTVL.

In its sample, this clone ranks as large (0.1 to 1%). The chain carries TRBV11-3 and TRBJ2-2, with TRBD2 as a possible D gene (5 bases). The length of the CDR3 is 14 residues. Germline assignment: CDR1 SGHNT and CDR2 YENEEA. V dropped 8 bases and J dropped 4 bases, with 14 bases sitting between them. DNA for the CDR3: TGTGCCAGCTCCCTGACCCGGGGCACCGGGGAGCTGTTTTTT. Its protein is CASSLTRGTGELFF. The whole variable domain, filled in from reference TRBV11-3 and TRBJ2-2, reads EAGVVQSPRYKIIEKKQPVAFWCNPISGHNTLYWYLQNLGQGPELLIRYENEEAVDDSQLPKDRFSAERLKGVDSTLKIQPAELGDSAVYLCASSLTRGTGELFFGEGSRLTVL.

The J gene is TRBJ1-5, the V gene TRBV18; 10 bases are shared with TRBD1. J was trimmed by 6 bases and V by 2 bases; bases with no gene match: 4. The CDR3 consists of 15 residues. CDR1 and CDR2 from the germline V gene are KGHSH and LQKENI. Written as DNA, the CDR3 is TGTGCCAGCTCACCATCCGGGACAGGGGTTCAGCCCCAGCATTTT. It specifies CASSPSGTGVQPQHF.

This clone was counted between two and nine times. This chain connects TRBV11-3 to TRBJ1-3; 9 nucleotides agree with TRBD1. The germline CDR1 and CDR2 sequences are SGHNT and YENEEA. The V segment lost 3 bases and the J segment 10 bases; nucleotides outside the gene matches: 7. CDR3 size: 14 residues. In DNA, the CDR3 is TGTGCCAGCAGCTTCACAGGGGGCGCGGGAACCATATATTTT. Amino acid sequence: CASSFTGGAGTIYF. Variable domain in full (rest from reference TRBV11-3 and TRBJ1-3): EAGVVQSPRYKIIEKKQPVAFWCNPISGHNTLYWYLQNLGQGPELLIRYENEEAVDDSQLPKDRFSAERLKGVDSTLKIQPAELGDSAVYLCASSFTGGAGTIYFGEGSWLTVV.

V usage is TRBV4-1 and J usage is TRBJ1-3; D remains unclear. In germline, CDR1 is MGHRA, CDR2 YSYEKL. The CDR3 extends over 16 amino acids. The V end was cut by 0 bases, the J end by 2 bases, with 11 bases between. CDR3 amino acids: CASSQDLPGTGNTIYF. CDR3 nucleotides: TGCGCCAGCAGCCAAGACCTCCCGGGAACTGGAAACACCATATATTTT.

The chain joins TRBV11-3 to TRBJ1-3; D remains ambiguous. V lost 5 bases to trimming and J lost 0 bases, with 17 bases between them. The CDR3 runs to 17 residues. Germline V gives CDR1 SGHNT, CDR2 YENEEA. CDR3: CASSQSPEGPSGNTIYF. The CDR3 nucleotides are TGTGCCAGCAGCCAGTCACCCGAAGGACCCTCTGGAAACACCATATATTTT.

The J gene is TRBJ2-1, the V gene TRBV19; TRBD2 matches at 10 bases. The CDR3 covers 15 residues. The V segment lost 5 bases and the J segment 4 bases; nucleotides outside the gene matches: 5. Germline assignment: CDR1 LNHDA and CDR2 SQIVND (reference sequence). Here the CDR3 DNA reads TGTGCCAGTAGTTTGTCTAGCGGGAGATACAATGAGCAGTTCTTC. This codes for CASSLSSGRYNEQFF.

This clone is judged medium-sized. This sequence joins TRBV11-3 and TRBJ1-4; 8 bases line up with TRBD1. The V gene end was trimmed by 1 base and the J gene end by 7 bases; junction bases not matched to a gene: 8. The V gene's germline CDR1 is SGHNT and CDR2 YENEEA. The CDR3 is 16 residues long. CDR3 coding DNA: TGTGCCAGCAGCTTAGGGACAGGGAGTTTTACTGAAAAACTGTTTTTT. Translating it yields CASSLGTGSFTEKLFF.

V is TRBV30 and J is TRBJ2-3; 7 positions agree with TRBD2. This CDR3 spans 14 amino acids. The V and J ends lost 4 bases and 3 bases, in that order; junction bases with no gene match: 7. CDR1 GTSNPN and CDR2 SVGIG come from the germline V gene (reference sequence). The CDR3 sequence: CAWTPTGGTDTQYF. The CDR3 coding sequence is TGTGCCTGGACCCCAACGGGAGGAACAGATACGCAGTATTTT.